Listed below are T cell receptor beta chains from one sample, sequenced in a study of cytomegalovirus exposure and HLA in healthy donors. Measured with immunoSEQ multiplex PCR; TCRdb has only the in-frame clones, and not every one. The top ten hold 10% to 15% of the sample, which has under 100,000 clones, roughly four fifths seen once. Sequences were obtained from PBMCs. These TCRs come from a human donor in good health. Each CDR3 is given with its conserved first and last residue. The D gene is left open where the match is weak. Size values are once, few and many counts, or a class for expanded clones, and some rows have none.

CDR3 DNA: TGTGCCAGCAGTCAATCGCGGGACAGGGGGCGCGATGAGCAGTTCTTC
CDR3 protein: CASSQSRDRGRDEQFF
D gene: TRBD1
clone size: few
V gene: TRBV16
J gene: TRBJ2-1

CDR3 DNA: TGTGCCAGCAGAGCCGTAGAGGGGGTCGCAGATACGCAGTATTTT
CDR3 protein: CASRAVEGVADTQYF
D gene: -
clone size: -
V gene: TRBV6-5
J gene: TRBJ2-3

CDR3 DNA: TGTGCCAGCAGCGCGCTAGCGGCCCGGGTCGGGGAGCTGTTTTTT
CDR3 protein: CASSALAARVGELFF
D gene: TRBD2
clone size: -
V gene: TRBV9
J gene: TRBJ2-2

CDR3 DNA: TGTGCCAGCAGTTCTGGCGGGAACACCGGGGAGCTGTTTTTT
CDR3 protein: CASSSGGNTGELFF
D gene: -
clone size: -
V gene: TRBV6-5
J gene: TRBJ2-2

CDR3 DNA: TGTGCCAGCAGTGCCCAACTGACTAGCGGGGGTAATGAGCAGTTCTTC
CDR3 protein: CASSAQLTSGGNEQFF
D gene: TRBD2
clone size: -
V gene: TRBV25-1
J gene: TRBJ2-1

CDR3 DNA: TGCAGCGTCGCCCAGGTTTCCTACGAGCAGTACTTC
CDR3 protein: CSVAQVSYEQYF
D gene: -
clone size: -
V gene: TRBV29-1
J gene: TRBJ2-7

CDR3 DNA: TGTGCCAGCAGTTTATGGGACAGGTACTACGAGCAGTACTTC
CDR3 protein: CASSLWDRYYEQYF
D gene: TRBD1
clone size: -
V gene: TRBV27
J gene: TRBJ2-7

CDR3 DNA: TGCGCCAGCAGCCCCGGACAGGGGGGCGAGCAGTACTTC
CDR3 protein: CASSPGQGGEQYF
D gene: TRBD1
clone size: -
V gene: TRBV5-1
J gene: TRBJ2-7

CDR3 DNA: TGTGCCACCCGACAGGGCGGTAATTCACCCCTCCACTTT
CDR3 protein: CATRQGGNSPLHF
D gene: TRBD1
clone size: -
V gene: TRBV27
J gene: TRBJ1-6

CDR3 DNA: TGTGCCTGGAGGCTGGGCGGAAACACCATATATTTT
CDR3 protein: CAWRLGGNTIYF
D gene: -
clone size: -
V gene: TRBV30
J gene: TRBJ1-3